The clone carrying this TCR beta chain was picked up a small number of times. Antigen unknown. The data originate from a study of CD8 T cells in ankylosing spondylitis. Whole-study findings and limits: Reportedly, disease-linked clones are significantly enriched in ankylosing spondylitis patients' matched synovial fluid.

TCRdb reanalysed the 5' RACE reads using MiXCR and keeps one entry per CDR3 protein. The table includes 130,000 to 150,000 distinct CDR3 sequences, 6.5% to 8.5% detected once. This CDR3 has 13 residues. In germline, CDR1 is SGHTA, CDR2 FQGNSA. V was cut by 1 base and J by 6 bases, with 10 bases left in between. The chain combines TRBV7-2 with TRBJ2-7, with TRBD1 as a possible D gene (5 bases). The source material was synovial fluid, either unsorted or a sorted T cell fraction (not recorded which). The TCR sequence derives from a male donor with ankylosing spondylitis. Here the CDR3 reads CASSLGQGLEQYF. The CDR3 coding sequence is TGTGCCAGCAGCTTAGGGCAGGGTCTCGAGCAGTACTTC.